The source of this T cell receptor beta chain is a study of blood T cell repertoires in COVID-19. Whole-study context: T cells, B-cell-depleted T cells, or PBMCs provided the cDNA or gDNA that served as material.

Sequencing was performed with immunoSEQ multiplex PCR; in TCRdb, only in-frame clones are kept and a portion is missing. Here the sample spans under 300,000 clones, approximately 82% being singletons. The receptor's source is a man aged 55 to 70 who had recovered from COVID-19. The sequencing input was peripheral blood.

The CDR3 DNA reads TGCGCCAGCAGCACCCGGGACACCGGGGAGCTGTTTTTT. Translating gives CASSTRDTGELFF. The chain links TRBV5-1 to TRBJ2-2, with D unresolved. The germline V gene encodes CDR1 SGHRS and CDR2 YFSETQ. This CDR3 has 13 residues. Trimming shortened V by 4 bases and J by 3 bases, and 7 bases separated the two germline ends.